The present entry profiles one T cell receptor (beta chain) with its context. The target antigen is unknown. Some clones are missing from TCRdb's copy, which holds only in-frame ones; the method was immunoSEQ multiplex PCR. The sample comprises about 180,000 clones, 88% of which are singletons, and 6% to 8.5% rests with the top ten. Trimming cost V 2 bases and J 0 bases, with 14 bases left between them. Germline CDR1 and CDR2: SGHTS and YDEGEE. The CDR3 consists of 17 residues. This entry is derived from a study of T cell responses to AZD1222 COVID-19 vaccine. Findings and limits, study-wide: Only five or six AZD1222 recipients tested seropositive at baseline. Dominant CD4 TCR responses targeted spike regions 160-218 and 743-854.

This sequence originates from an adult in good health. The chain is built from TRBV5-8 and TRBJ2-2, with D perhaps TRBD2 (5 bases). The material was peripheral blood, obtained on day 0 of AZD1222 vaccination. DNA of the CDR3: TGTGCCAGCAGCTTTGCCGCTCTAGCTACGAACACCGGGGAGCTGTTTTTT. Protein: CASSFAALATNTGELFF.